Sequencing of this T cell receptor (beta chain) was carried out in a study of T cell clonotyping in hematopoietic cell transplantation. The study, taken as a whole, reports: After transplant, recipient diversity fell while pathologically expanded clonotypes grew through day 180. Cells were unsorted, so CD4 and CD8 contributions were not separated.

Using immunoSEQ multiplex PCR, the repertoire was profiled, and TCRdb retains in-frame clones only, with some absent. The sample consists of roughly 13,000 clones, around 68% of them appearing once. A few counts support this clone. What it recognizes is unknown. The sample in question was peripheral blood mononuclear cells, obtained 180 days after allogeneic stem cell transplant. The TCR was taken from a male patient in his sixties or seventies who had an allogeneic stem cell transplant from an unrelated donor, so the T cells may come from the graft donor. Some clones in this sample may be carry-over from other donors' samples.

DNA of the CDR3: TGTGCCACCAGCGGAGCACAGGGGCTCTACGAGCAGTACTTC. Its translation: CATSGAQGLYEQYF. The chain links TRBV15 to TRBJ2-7, with 7 bases aligning to TRBD1. V lost 5 bases to trimming and J lost 3 bases; unmatched junction nucleotides: 7. CDR3 length equals 14 residues. From germline, CDR1 is LNHNV and CDR2 YYDKDF (reference sequence).